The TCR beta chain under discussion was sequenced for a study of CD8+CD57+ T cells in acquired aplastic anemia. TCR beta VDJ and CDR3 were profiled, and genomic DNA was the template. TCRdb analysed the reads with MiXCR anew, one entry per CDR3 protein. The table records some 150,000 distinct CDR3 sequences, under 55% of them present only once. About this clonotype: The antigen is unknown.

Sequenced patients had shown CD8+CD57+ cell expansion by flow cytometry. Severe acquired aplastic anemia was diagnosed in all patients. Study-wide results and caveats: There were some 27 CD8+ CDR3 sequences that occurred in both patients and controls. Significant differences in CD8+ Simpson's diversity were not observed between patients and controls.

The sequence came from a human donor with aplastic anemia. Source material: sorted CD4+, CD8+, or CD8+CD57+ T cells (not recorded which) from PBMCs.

CDR3 in amino acids: CASSIGGDEQYF. CDR3 coding DNA: TGTGCCAGTAGTATCGGGGGCGACGAGCAGTACTTC. The chain has TRBV19 and TRBJ2-7; D possibly uses TRBD1 or TRBD2 (6 bases each). V was clipped by 3 bases and J by 5 bases, with 8 bases between them. This CDR3 has 12 amino acids. CDR1 is LNHDA and CDR2 is SQIVND in the germline V gene (reference sequence).